A single sample gave rise to the 21 T cell receptor beta chains below, sequenced in a study of blood T cell repertoires in COVID-19 (dated by TCRdb to the early 2020s). The method behind the library was the immunoSEQ multiplex PCR assay. The immuneACCESS repertoire file appears here via TCRdb, limited to in-frame rearrangements. These files lack a portion of the clones; in checked studies, under half of the deficit traces to unresolved V genes, and the cause of the others is not known. The sample has around 84,000 clones on record, 80% of them singletons. The top ten constitute approximately 12% of the sample. The specimen was peripheral blood. The source is a woman between 40 and 55 years old with active or convalescent COVID-19.

This rearrangement joins TRBV20-1 to TRBJ2-5; possibly TRBD2 for D (6 bases). The CDR3 covers 13 residues. Per germline, CDR1 DFQATT and CDR2 SNEGSKA (reference sequence). The germline V and J ends were trimmed by 3 bases and 1 base, with 9 bases remaining between them. CDR3: CSASPAGQETQYF. CDR3 sequence (DNA): TGCAGTGCTAGTCCAGCGGGCCAAGAGACCCAGTACTTC.

The genes are TRBV4-2 and TRBJ2-4; 13 nucleotides match TRBD2. Germline trimming cut 1 base from V and 7 bases from J; bases unmatched to any gene: 13. This CDR3 has 19 amino acids. Germline V gives CDR1 LGHNA, CDR2 YNFKEQ. The CDR3 reads CASSQVAGLAGAEANIQYF. The CDR3 nucleotides read TGTGCCAGCAGCCAAGTTGCCGGACTAGCGGGAGCCGAGGCGAACATTCAGTACTTC.

The genes are TRBV19 and TRBJ1-1, with TRBD1 matching 8 bases. CDR1 is LNHDA, CDR2 SQIVND, per germline (reference sequence). The CDR3 contains 16 residues. The ends lost 2 bases at V and 1 base at J; junction bases unmatched: 6. The CDR3, as DNA: TGTGCCAGTAGTATACAGGGGGCCAGCGGGAACACTGAAGCTTTCTTT. Translation: CASSIQGASGNTEAFF.

The J gene is TRBJ2-3, the V gene TRBV5-4; no reliable D call. Trimming removed 4 bases from V and 4 bases from J, with 7 bases in between. Germline-derived CDR1 and CDR2 are SGHNT and YYREEE (reference sequence). The CDR3 contains 12 residues. This CDR3 is CASSQPADTQYF. The CDR3 DNA is TGTGCCAGCAGCCAACCGGCAGATACGCAGTATTTT. Combining the CDR3 with reference TRBV5-4 and TRBJ2-3 gives the whole variable domain ETGVTQSPTHLIKTRGQQVTLRCSSQSGHNTVSWYQQALGQGPQFIFQYYREEENGRGNFPPRFSGLQFPNYSSELNVNALELDDSALYLCASSQPADTQYFGPGTRLTVL.

Comment on this clone: The junction departs from the called germline gene at one end, perhaps through a read error. The gene calls are TRBV7-6 and TRBJ2-7; TRBD1 matches 8 bases. Germline lookup yields CDR1 SGHVS and CDR2 FNYEAQ. The CDR3 spans 11 residues. CDR3 region: CASSQQGAIGF. In DNA, the CDR3 is TGTGCCAGCAGCCAGCAGGGGGCCATAGGATTC.

This chain joins TRBV3-1 (or the pseudogene TRBV3-2) and TRBJ2-5; the match to TRBD1 covers 9 bases. Germline V CDR1 and CDR2: LGHDT, YNNKEL (reference sequence). The V segment lost 3 bases and the J segment 5 bases; nucleotides outside the gene matches: 7. There are 15 residues in the CDR3. The CDR3 reads CASSHPQGATETQYF. The CDR3 nucleotides read TGTGCCAGCAGCCACCCACAGGGGGCGACGGAGACCCAGTACTTC.

This clone was seen a few times. This rearrangement joins TRBV27 to TRBJ2-3; TRBD2 is a possible D gene (5 bases). V lost 5 bases, J lost 4 bases, and 13 bases lay in between. CDR1 is MNHEY, CDR2 SMNVEV, per germline (reference sequence). The CDR3 runs 14 residues. CDR3 sequence (DNA): TGTGCCAGCAGTCGAGGCAGCGGACCAGATACGCAGTATTTT. Its protein product is CASSRGSGPDTQYF.

This clone was seen once. This sequence joins TRBV24-1 and TRBJ2-5, with D uncertain. Per germline, CDR1 KGHDR and CDR2 SFDVKD. This CDR3 has 15 residues. The V end was cut by 0 bases, the J end by 0 bases, with 7 bases between. This CDR3 is CATSDLQSNQETQYF. The CDR3 DNA reads as TGTGCCACCAGTGATTTGCAGTCCAACCAAGAGACCCAGTACTTC.

For the CDR3, the DNA is TGTGCCTGGAGTAGGGGGACAGGGGCGAACTATGGCTACACCTTC. It is translated as CAWSRGTGANYGYTF. The chain couples TRBV30 to TRBJ1-2; 10 bases line up with TRBD1. Germline CDR1 and CDR2: GTSNPN and SVGIG (reference sequence). The length of the CDR3 is 15 residues. With 2 bases clipped from V and 2 bases from J, the junction kept 5 bases outside the gene matches. Full variable domain (rest looked up from reference TRBV30 and TRBJ1-2): SQTIHQWPATLVQPVGSPLSLECTVEGTSNPNLYWYRQAAGRGLQLLFYSVGIGQISSEVPQNLSASRPQDRQFILSSKKLLLSDSGFYLCAWSRGTGANYGYTFGSGTRLTVV.

This chain links TRBV7-3 with TRBJ2-5; 15 bases are a match to TRBD2. V was clipped by 1 base and J by 5 bases; unmatched bases: 14. The CDR3 is 20 residues long. Germline values: CDR1 SGHTA, CDR2 FQGTGA. The CDR3 DNA reads as TGTGCCAGCAGCTTAATACCACGGGGACTAGCGGGAGGTCCCGAGGAGACCCAGTACTTC. Protein: CASSLIPRGLAGGPEETQYF.

The chain recombines TRBV7-9 with TRBJ1-6; 7 nucleotides align to TRBD1. Trimming removed 5 bases from V and 5 bases from J; junction bases left unmatched: 9. Germline V gene data show CDR1 as SEHNR and CDR2 as FQNEAQ (reference sequence). The CDR3 has 16 residues. The CDR3 protein is CASSEATGQNNSPLHF. The CDR3 DNA follows: TGTGCCAGCAGCGAAGCTACGGGACAGAATAATTCACCCCTCCACTTT.

V and J are TRBV7-2 and TRBJ2-5; D is undetermined. This CDR3 has 13 amino acids. Germline V gene data show CDR1 as SGHTA and CDR2 as FQGNSA. Trimming left V 3 bases short and J 0 bases short, with 5 bases between. This CDR3 is CASSFLYQETQYF. In DNA form, the CDR3 reads TGTGCCAGCAGCTTTCTGTACCAAGAGACCCAGTACTTC.

The V and J genes are TRBV5-1 and TRBJ1-6, with D perhaps matching TRBD1 (5 bases). There are 14 residues in the CDR3. The V end was cut by 4 bases, the J end by 8 bases, with 13 bases between. Germline V lookup: CDR1 SGHRS, CDR2 YFSETQ. The DNA for the CDR3 is TGCGCCAGCAGCGAGGGACTTAGCGATTCACCCCTCCACTTT. It translates to CASSEGLSDSPLHF.

The chain combines TRBV3-1 (or the pseudogene TRBV3-2) with TRBJ1-1; a possible D gene is TRBD1 (6 bases). Per germline, CDR1 LGHDT and CDR2 YNNKEL (reference sequence). The germline V and J ends were trimmed by 0 bases and 7 bases, with 24 bases remaining between them. The CDR3 is 18 amino acids. CDR3 in amino acids: CASSQDEWRGQLVIEAFF. The DNA of the CDR3 is TGTGCCAGCAGCCAAGATGAGTGGAGAGGACAGTTGGTTATTGAAGCTTTCTTT.

The chain employs TRBV7-9 and TRBJ1-3; D uncertain. The CDR3 extends over 16 amino acids. The germline V gene has CDR1 SEHNR and CDR2 FQNEAQ (reference sequence). Trimming took off 4 bases at V and 0 bases at J, with 13 bases between the two ends. The CDR3: CASSSPRAGSGNTIYF. The CDR3 coding sequence is TGTGCCAGCAGCTCCCCCCGCGCCGGCTCTGGAAACACCATATATTTT.

The V gene is TRBV6-5, the J gene TRBJ2-5, with a weak D call TRBD1 (6 bases). V lost 6 bases and J lost 4, with 12 bases in between. Germline values: CDR1 MNHEY, CDR2 SVGAGI. This CDR3 has 13 residues. Here the CDR3 reads CASSHTGTETQYF. The CDR3 DNA sequence: TGTGCCAGCAGCCATACAGGGACAGAGACCCAGTACTTC.

The chain carries TRBV18 and TRBJ2-3; D not resolved. V was cut by 3 bases and J by 2 bases, with 15 bases left in between. The CDR3 length is 16 residues. Germline loops: CDR1 KGHSH, CDR2 LQKENI. In nucleotides, the CDR3 is TGTGCCAGCTCACCCCAGCGTTTATATGCCACAGATACGCAGTATTTT. It is translated as CASSPQRLYATDTQYF.

This chain joins TRBV18 and TRBJ2-6; TRBD2 matches at 8 bases. Germline-derived CDR1 and CDR2 are KGHSH and LQKENI. V dropped 1 base and J dropped 1; count of bases not matched to a gene: 6. This CDR3 has 18 amino acids. For the CDR3, the DNA is TGTGCCAGCTCACCACGTCGGGAGGGCCGTTCTGGGGCCAACGTCCTGACTTTC. This codes for CASSPRREGRSGANVLTF.

The rearrangement links TRBV4-2 to TRBJ1-5; D ambiguous. The germline CDR1 and CDR2 sequences are LGHNA and YNFKEQ. The CDR3 is 14 residues long. The V end was cut by 4 bases, the J end by 2 bases, with 9 bases between. The CDR3 spells CASSPQSGNQPQHF. The CDR3 DNA reads as TGTGCCAGCAGCCCTCAGTCTGGCAATCAGCCCCAGCATTTT.

Comment on this clone: Because the CDR3's place on the DNA is in doubt, the DNA is left out and the CDR3 is given as listed by TCRdb. V is TRBV28 and J is TRBJ1-1. Germline CDR1 is MDHEN and CDR2 is SYDVKM. The CDR3 contains 12 residues when both ends are counted. CDR3 sequence reads: CASSTSNTEAFF.

V gene TRBV6-5 combines with J gene TRBJ1-1; a possible D gene is TRBD1 (5 bases). Between the trimmed V and J ends, which lost 4 bases and 7 bases, there was a span of 16 bases. The CDR3 runs to 14 residues. Germline CDR1 MNHEY, CDR2 SVGAGI. The CDR3 DNA reads TGTGCCAGCAGTTTCGACCGTACTGACAGTGAAGCTTTCTTT. Its protein is CASSFDRTDSEAFF.